The subject of this entry is one TCR beta chain. This clonotype is a singleton in its sample. Its antigen is not yet known. Because the CDR3 is missing its conserved closing phenylalanine or tryptophan, this is likely a read error. The DNA is left out, because the CDR3 cannot be placed on it with certainty; the CDR3 is given as TCRdb lists it. Without any cell sorting, total RNA and DNA were co-extracted from approximately 20-30 mg of bulk tissue using the AllPrep DNA/RNA mini kit. Surgical resection was performed in China between late 2015 and 2016 on five or six patients with histopathologically diagnosed primary liver carcinoma. At the time of sampling, the patients were treatment-naive and had chronic HBV infection. Each tumor was sampled at five spatially separated regions: the tumor centre plus the superior, inferior, left-lateral and right-lateral poles. More than 85% viable tumor cells were found by histology in every tumor sample. Fresh tumor and adjacent tissue pieces were bisected; one half was stored in RNAlater at -80°C, the other sent for histology.

The data derive from a study of tumor-infiltrating lymphocytes in primary liver carcinoma (dated by TCRdb to 2015 to 2018). At the level of the whole study: Of the five patients, three men and two women aged 30 to 69 years, four had hepatocellular carcinoma and one had combined HCC and intrahepatic cholangiocarcinoma. High reproducibility was observed for the technical replicate repertoires, with mean shared-clone rates approximately 0.9 and correlation coefficients above 0.95. The tumors of the five patients were staged as T1-T3 N0M0, with maximum diameters ranging from roughly 4.2 to 10 cm. Each sample produced about 3.5 to 7.5 million productive TCRbeta reads, and read depth showed no significant difference between tissue types. To link TCRbeta repertoire diversity with the local molecular phenotype, the approximately 23 tumor region samples were profiled using Agilent mRNA microarrays. For each liver tumor, the study sampled five regions along with adjacent normal tissue and blood, and applied TCRbeta repertoire sequencing, expression microarrays and whole-exome sequencing. A total of around 35 specimens from 5 patients, comprising approximately 25 tumor regions, 5 adjacent noncancerous liver tissues and 5 peripheral blood samples, were covered by TCRbeta repertoire sequencing.

TCRbeta-specific cDNA was reverse-transcribed from approximately 500 ng total RNA using a constant-region primer and ProtoScript II reverse transcriptase. TCRbeta libraries were built with three nested multiplex PCR rounds, a slightly modified ARM-PCR procedure. Each of the first two PCR rounds ran for approximately 9 cycles using multiplex TRBV1-TRBV30 forward primers together with a Cbeta reverse primer. Sample barcodes and Illumina adapters were attached in a final 25-cycle PCR using Deep VentR polymerase. Before sequencing, amplicons of 200-500 bp were purified from gel using a QIAquick gel extraction kit. An Illumina HiSeq 2500 was used to sequence the TCRbeta amplicons with 250-bp paired-end reads. Turning to the authors' computational methods: Reads were quality-trimmed with Trimmomatic v0.33, and paired reads were merged with FLASH v1.2.11 to recover full CDR3 sequences. V, D and J germline segments were assigned to the rearranged TCRbeta sequences by MiGEC v1.2.1b. Clonotype statistics and Shannon-Wiener diversity indices were computed with VDJtools v1.0.0. To reduce sampling bias, subsequent analyses other than the diversity analysis used only the 250 most abundant clonotypes in each sample. TCRdb trimmed public reads at Q25 via fastp, called clones via MiXCR and kept in-frame beta chains. Every distinct CDR3 protein forms one entry, paired with its most common genes and DNA. It is TCRdb's table, rather than the study itself, that gives the V and J calls and clone size. The sample table records tens of thousands of distinct CDR3 sequences; roughly 77% of these occur just once. About 30% of the sample rests with the top ten.

The CDR3 adds up to 14 amino acids, both ends counted. CDR1 and CDR2, per the germline V gene, are ENHRY and SYGVKD. Summary of the overall study and its limitations: With just 4 to 6 patients in the study, the authors point out that the findings should be validated in a larger study. Repertoire overlap was higher between tumor regions (mean about 35%) than tumor-adjacent (around 17%) or tumor-blood (14%) pairs, consistent with antigen-driven expansion. The top 250 clones made up a significantly larger repertoire fraction in tumors than in blood (p = 0.039). Comparison of CD4+ and CD8+ T cell repertoires was precluded by the use of bulk unsorted samples. Only the TCR beta chain was sequenced, so true repertoire diversity is likely underestimated because unpaired alpha chains were not captured. Only about 8-25% of top clones were found in all five regions of a tumor, suggesting spatial heterogeneity of tumor-infiltrating T cells.

The sequence was obtained from a woman aged 25 to 39 with primary liver carcinoma and hepatitis B virus infection. The chain is encoded by TRBV10-3 joined to TRBJ1-4; the tabulated D call, TRBD1, remains unverified against the DNA. What was sequenced was liver tumor tissue from sampling region 3. This specimen's cell subset or site label, per the study, means: tumor region T3, left-lateral pole. CDR3 loop: CANSERGTNEKLLV.